The 13 T cell receptor beta chains below all came from one sample that was sequenced in a study of blood T cell repertoires in COVID-19. The protocol was immunoSEQ multiplex PCR, while the TCRdb copy is restricted to in-frame clones and leaves out a portion. This sample has 360,000 or so clones, with roughly 87% found just once. Sequences were obtained from PBMCs or T cells enriched from blood (not recorded which). The receptor set was obtained from a woman in her fifties or sixties who had recovered from COVID-19.

V usage is TRBV6-9 and J usage is TRBJ1-1; a possible D gene is TRBD1 (5 bases). The CDR3 is made up of 14 amino acids. Trimming shortened V by 4 bases and J by 3 bases, and 12 bases separated the two germline ends. Germline CDR1 and CDR2: MNHGY and SVAAGI. Written as DNA, the CDR3 is TGTGCCAGCAGTTGGCAGGGAGGTGACACTGAAGCTTTCTTT. Its translation: CASSWQGGDTEAFF.

Note on this clone: A much bigger clone sits one base away, suggesting this may be a read error. The chain combines TRBV6-5 with TRBJ2-7; 9 bases map to TRBD1. The V segment lost 4 bases and the J segment 0 bases; nucleotides outside the gene matches: 1. The CDR3 sequence is 14 residues long. Per the germline V gene, CDR1 is MNHEY and CDR2 is SVGAGI. The CDR3 nucleotides read TGTGCCAGCAGTTTGGGACAGGGCTCCTACGAGCAGTACTTC. Amino acid sequence: CASSLGQGSYEQYF.

This chain joins TRBV28 and TRBJ1-2; D unresolved. The length of the CDR3 is 11 residues. Per the germline V gene, CDR1 is MDHEN and CDR2 is SYDVKM. The V end was cut by 7 bases, the J end by 7 bases, with 10 bases between. The CDR3 DNA follows: TGTGCCAGCAAGATCAATAGTGGCTACACCTTC. Protein sequence: CASKINSGYTF.

This rearrangement joins TRBV11-3 to TRBJ2-1; TRBD1 aligns across 7 bases. Trimming cost V 5 bases and J 0 bases; bases outside gene matches: 4. Germline loops: CDR1 SGHNT, CDR2 YENEEA. The length of the CDR3 is 15 residues. The CDR3 spells CASSPRDSSYNEQFF. The CDR3 bases are TGTGCCAGCAGCCCCCGGGACAGCTCCTACAATGAGCAGTTCTTC.

V usage is TRBV19 and J usage is TRBJ2-7; D is undetermined. Germline V gene sequence: CDR1 LNHDA, CDR2 SQIVND (reference sequence). The V end was cut by 4 bases, the J end by 4 bases, with 5 bases between. The CDR3 contains 11 residues. CDR3 sequence: CASSRGYEQYF. The CDR3 bases are TGTGCCAGTAGTAGAGGTTACGAGCAGTACTTC.

This chain uses TRBV6-5 with TRBJ1-5; D is ambiguous. The CDR3 totals 15 residues. V dropped 5 bases and J dropped 0 bases, with 11 bases sitting between them. Germline V CDR1 and CDR2: MNHEY, SVGAGI. CDR3 in DNA: TGTGCCAGCAGTCGGGGAGCGGGTAGCAATCAGCCCCAGCATTTT. It encodes CASSRGAGSNQPQHF.

The sample holds a few counts of this clone. The chain joins TRBV7-8 to TRBJ1-4, with a weak D call TRBD1 (6 bases). Germline assignment: CDR1 SGHVS and CDR2 FQNEAQ. The V gene lost 5 bases and the J gene lost 0 bases, with 16 bases spanning the gap. The length of the CDR3 is 17 residues. Written as DNA, the CDR3 is TGTGCCAGCAGCCGGGGGCGGGGGGCGGCAACTAATGAAAAACTGTTTTTT. This codes for CASSRGRGAATNEKLFF.

As concerns this clone: This CDR3 is also generated by other DNA sequences in the sample. V gene TRBV7-9 combines with J gene TRBJ1-2, with D hard to call. Deletions cut 1 base from V and 5 bases from J, with 5 bases between. Germline V gene lookup returns CDR1 SEHNR and CDR2 FQNEAQ (reference sequence). The CDR3 extends over 12 amino acids. The CDR3 here is CASSLVQYGYTF. The CDR3 nucleotides are TGTGCCAGCAGCTTAGTTCAGTATGGCTACACCTTC.

Comment on this clone: The junction does not match germline at one end; this may be a read error. The genes are TRBV9 and TRBJ1-6, with 9 bases identical to TRBD1. Germline V gene data show CDR1 as SGDLS and CDR2 as YYNGEE. The CDR3 loop spans 16 amino acids. Written as DNA, the CDR3 is TGTGCCAGCAGCGTAGGTGGGACAGGGATTAATCCACCCCTCCACTTT. Amino acids: CASSVGGTGINPPLHF.

This chain links TRBV7-2 with TRBJ2-1, with D possibly TRBD2 on 5 matching bases. The germline CDR1 and CDR2 sequences are SGHTA and FQGNSA. The CDR3 is 15 amino acids. Between the trimmed V and J ends, which lost 0 bases and 5 bases, there was a span of 11 bases. CDR3 residues: CASSLALGSHNEQFF. The DNA for the CDR3 is TGTGCCAGCAGCTTAGCGCTTGGGAGCCACAATGAGCAGTTCTTC.

This chain links TRBV4-3 with TRBJ2-7; 7 nucleotides line up with TRBD2. Germline CDR1 reads LGHNA; CDR2 reads YSLEER. The CDR3 has 13 residues. V was pared by 2 bases and J by 7 bases, with 5 bases of the junction left unmatched. CDR3 in amino acids: CASSQIPGGEQYF. CDR3 in DNA: TGCGCCAGCAGCCAAATCCCGGGGGGAGAGCAGTACTTC.

J is TRBJ1-6 and V is TRBV6-5; 11 bases align to TRBD1. Germline V gene sequence: CDR1 MNHEY, CDR2 SVGAGI. Losses at the gene ends were 8 bases for V and 7 bases for J; bases not matched to a gene: 1. The CDR3 contains 13 residues. The CDR3: CASRDRGNSPLHF. The CDR3, as DNA: TGTGCCAGCCGGGACAGGGGGAATTCACCCCTCCACTTT.

The chain uses TRBV3-1 (or the pseudogene TRBV3-2) and TRBJ2-7, with 7 bases fitting TRBD2. The CDR3 totals 15 residues. Trimming took 4 bases from V and 6 from J; bases not matched to a gene: 12. The germline V gene has CDR1 LGHDT and CDR2 YNNKEL (reference sequence). Here the CDR3 DNA reads TGTGCCAGCAGCCCATCCCAGGGATCTAGCGGCGAGCAGTACTTC. Residues: CASSPSQGSSGEQYF.